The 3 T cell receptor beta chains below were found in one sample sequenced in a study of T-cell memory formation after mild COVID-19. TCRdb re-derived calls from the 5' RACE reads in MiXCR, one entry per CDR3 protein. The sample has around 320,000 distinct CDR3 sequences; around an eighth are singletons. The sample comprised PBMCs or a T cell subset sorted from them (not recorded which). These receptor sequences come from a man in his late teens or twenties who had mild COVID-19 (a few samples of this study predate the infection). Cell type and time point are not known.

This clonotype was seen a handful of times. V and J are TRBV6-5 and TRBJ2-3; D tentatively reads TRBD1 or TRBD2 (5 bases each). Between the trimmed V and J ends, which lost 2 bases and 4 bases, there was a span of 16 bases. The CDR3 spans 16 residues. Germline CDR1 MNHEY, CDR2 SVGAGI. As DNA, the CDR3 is TGTGCCAGCAGTTACGGGACCAACCCCACAGCAGATACGCAGTATTTT. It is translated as CASSYGTNPTADTQYF.

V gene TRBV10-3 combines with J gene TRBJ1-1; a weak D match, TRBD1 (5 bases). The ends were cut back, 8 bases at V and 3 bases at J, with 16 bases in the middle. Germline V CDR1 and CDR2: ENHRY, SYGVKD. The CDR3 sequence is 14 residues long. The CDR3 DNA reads TGTGCCATCGGATCGGCAGGGCGGGACACTGAAGCTTTCTTT. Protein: CAIGSAGRDTEAFF.

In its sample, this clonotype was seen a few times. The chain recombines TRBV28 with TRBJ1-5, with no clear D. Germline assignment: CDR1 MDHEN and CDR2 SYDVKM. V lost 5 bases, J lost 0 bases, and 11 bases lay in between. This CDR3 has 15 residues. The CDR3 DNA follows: TGTGCCAGCAGTCCTCCGGGTAATAGCAATCAGCCCCAGCATTTT. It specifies CASSPPGNSNQPQHF. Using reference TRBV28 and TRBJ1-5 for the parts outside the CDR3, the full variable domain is DVKVTQSSRYLVKRTGEKVFLECVQDMDHENMFWYRQDPGLGLRLIYFSYDVKMKEKGDIPEGYSVSREKKERFSLILESASTNQTSMYLCASSPPGNSNQPQHFGDGTRLSIL.